This T cell receptor beta chain is drawn from a study of shared clonotypes between healthy human individuals. Study observations and caveats: In general, naive subsets displayed greater estimated richness than memory subsets did.

As concerns this clone: The target antigen is unknown.

V was trimmed by 2 bases and J by 0 bases, leaving 14 bases between them. CDR3 length equals 16 residues. Germline CDR1 MNHEY, CDR2 SMNVEV (reference sequence). Naive-designated CD8 cells lacked CD45RO, were positively enriched for CCR7, and omitted terminally differentiated effector memory CD45RA+ cells. Using immunoSEQ multiplex PCR, the repertoire was profiled, and TCRdb retains in-frame clones only, with some absent. Among about 2 million clones listed, about 95% were seen once. The receptor was derived from a man younger than 35 in good health. Sequencing input: naive CD8+ T cells sorted from blood. This rearrangement joins TRBV27 to TRBJ2-7; D is possibly TRBD2 (7 bases). The CDR3 nucleotides read TGTGCCAGCAGTTTAGGGGGGGGCGGGTTCTCCTACGAGCAGTACTTC. It codes for CASSLGGGGFSYEQYF.